Sequencing of this T cell receptor (beta chain) was carried out in a study of beta chain features in type 1 diabetes. The entirety of the isolated RNA underwent reverse transcription, so expressed TCRB transcripts were sequenced. It was found that naive, central memory and regulatory T cell samples averaged approximately 3.9 million reads. Generated by immunoSEQ multiplex PCR, the TCRdb table keeps only in-frame clones and is missing some. The repertoire includes about 620,000 clones, about 14% of them detected once, and 0.093% sits in the top ten. This clone was detected only a few times. Its antigen is unidentified. Study conclusions and caveats: Among type 1 diabetes patients, VDJ junctions had fewer insertions and more deletions.

The clonotype was recovered from a man between 18 and 29 years old in good health. Sequencing input: naive CD4+ T cells from blood.

The CDR3 spells CASSSLAGLAGVEQFF. The CDR3 bases are TGTGCCAGCAGCTCCCTTGCTGGACTAGCGGGAGTTGAGCAGTTCTTC. The chain links TRBV7-2 to TRBJ2-1, with 13 bases lining up with TRBD2. This CDR3 comprises 16 residues. Trimming cost V 4 bases and J 9 bases; bases outside gene matches: 9. Germline assignment: CDR1 SGHTA and CDR2 FQGNSA.